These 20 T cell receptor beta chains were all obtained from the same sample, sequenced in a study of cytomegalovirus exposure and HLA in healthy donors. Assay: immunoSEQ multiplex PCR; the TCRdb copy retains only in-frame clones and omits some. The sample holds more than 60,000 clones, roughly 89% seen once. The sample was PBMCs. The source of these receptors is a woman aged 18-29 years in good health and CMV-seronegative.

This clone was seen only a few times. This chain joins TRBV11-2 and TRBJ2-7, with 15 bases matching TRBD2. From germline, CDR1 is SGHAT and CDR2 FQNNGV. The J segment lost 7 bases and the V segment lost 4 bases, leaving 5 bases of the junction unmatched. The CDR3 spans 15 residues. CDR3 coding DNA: TGTGCCAGCAGCTCCGGGACTAGCGGGGGGCGGGAGCAGTACTTC. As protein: CASSSGTSGGREQYF.

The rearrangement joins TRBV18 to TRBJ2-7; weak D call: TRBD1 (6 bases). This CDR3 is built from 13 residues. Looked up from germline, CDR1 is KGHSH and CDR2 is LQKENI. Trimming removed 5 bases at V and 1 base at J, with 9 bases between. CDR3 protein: CASSKDRSYEQYF. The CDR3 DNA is TGTGCCAGCTCAAAGGACAGATCCTACGAGCAGTACTTC.

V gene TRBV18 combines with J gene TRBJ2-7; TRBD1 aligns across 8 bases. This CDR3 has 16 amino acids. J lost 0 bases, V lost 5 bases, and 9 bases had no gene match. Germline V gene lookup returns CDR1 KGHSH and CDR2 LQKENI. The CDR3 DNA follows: TGTGCCAGCTCAGAATTCGACAGGGGTTTCTCCTACGAGCAGTACTTC. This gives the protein CASSEFDRGFSYEQYF.

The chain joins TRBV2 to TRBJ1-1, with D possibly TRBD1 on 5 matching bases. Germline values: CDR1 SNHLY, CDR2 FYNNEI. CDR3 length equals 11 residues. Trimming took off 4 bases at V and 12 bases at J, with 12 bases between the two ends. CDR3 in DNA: TGTGCCAGCAGTGGAAGGGGAGGATCTTTCTTT. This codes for CASSGRGGSFF.

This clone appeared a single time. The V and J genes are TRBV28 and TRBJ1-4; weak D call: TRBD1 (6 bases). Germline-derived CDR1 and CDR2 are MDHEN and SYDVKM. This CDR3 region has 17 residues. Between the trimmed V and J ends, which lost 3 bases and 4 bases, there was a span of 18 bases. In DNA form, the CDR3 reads TGTGCCAGCAGTTTCTTCACAAACAGGGTCCTTAATGAAAAACTGTTTTTT. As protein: CASSFFTNRVLNEKLFF.

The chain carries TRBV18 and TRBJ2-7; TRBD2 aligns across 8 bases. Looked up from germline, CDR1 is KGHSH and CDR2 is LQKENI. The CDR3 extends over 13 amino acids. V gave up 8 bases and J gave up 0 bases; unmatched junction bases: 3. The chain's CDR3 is CASTAGGSYEQYF. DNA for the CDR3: TGTGCCAGCACCGCGGGGGGCTCCTACGAGCAGTACTTC.

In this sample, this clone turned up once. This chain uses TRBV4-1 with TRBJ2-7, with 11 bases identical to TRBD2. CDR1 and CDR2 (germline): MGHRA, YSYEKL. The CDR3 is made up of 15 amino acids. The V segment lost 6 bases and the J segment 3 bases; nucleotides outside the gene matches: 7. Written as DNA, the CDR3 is TGCGCCAGCAGTCCCCGACTAGCGGGGATCTACGAGCAGTACTTC. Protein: CASSPRLAGIYEQYF.

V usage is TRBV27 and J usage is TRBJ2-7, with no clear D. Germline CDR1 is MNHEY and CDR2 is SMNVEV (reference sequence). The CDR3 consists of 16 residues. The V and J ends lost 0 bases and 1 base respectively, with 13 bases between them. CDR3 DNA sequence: TGTGCCAGCAGTTTATCGGCAGGTCCCATGTCCTACGAGCAGTACTTC. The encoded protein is CASSLSAGPMSYEQYF.

The CDR3 sequence is CASSGTGTTNQPQHF. In DNA form, the CDR3 reads TGTGCCAGTAGTGGGACAGGGACTACAAATCAGCCCCAGCATTTT. The chain uses TRBV19 and TRBJ1-5, with 9 bases matching TRBD1. CDR1 is LNHDA, CDR2 SQIVND, per germline (reference sequence). J lost 4 bases, V lost 5 bases, and 6 bases had no gene match. CDR3 length: 15 amino acids.

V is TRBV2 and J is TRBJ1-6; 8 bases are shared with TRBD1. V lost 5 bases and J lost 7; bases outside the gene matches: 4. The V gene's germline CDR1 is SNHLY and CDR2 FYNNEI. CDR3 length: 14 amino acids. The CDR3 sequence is CASSLRQGNSPLHF. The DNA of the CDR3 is TGTGCCAGCAGTTTGAGACAGGGGAATTCACCCCTCCACTTT.

The CDR3 sequence: CASSSLAGPSTDTQYF. CDR3 nucleotide sequence: TGTGCCAGCAGTTCACTAGCGGGGCCTAGCACAGATACGCAGTATTTT. This sequence joins TRBV6-5 and TRBJ2-3, with 10 positions matching TRBD2. This CDR3 comprises 16 residues. The junction had 4 bases not matched to a gene; V was cut back by 4 bases and J by 0 bases. Germline V gives CDR1 MNHEY, CDR2 SVGAGI.

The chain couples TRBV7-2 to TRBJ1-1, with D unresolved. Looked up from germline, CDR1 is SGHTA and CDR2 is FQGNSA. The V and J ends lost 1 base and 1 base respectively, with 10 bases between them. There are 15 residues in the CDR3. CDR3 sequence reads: CASSLESPRNTEAFF. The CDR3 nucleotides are TGTGCCAGCAGCTTAGAATCACCGAGGAACACTGAAGCTTTCTTT.

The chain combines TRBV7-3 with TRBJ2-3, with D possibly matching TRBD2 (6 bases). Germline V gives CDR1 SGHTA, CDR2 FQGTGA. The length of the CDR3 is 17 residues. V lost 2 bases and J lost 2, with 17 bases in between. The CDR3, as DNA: TGTGCCAGCAGCTTACAGCCCGTCGGGAGTTTCACAGATACGCAGTATTTT. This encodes CASSLQPVGSFTDTQYF. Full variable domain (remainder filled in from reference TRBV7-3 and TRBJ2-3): GAGVSQTPSNKVTEKGKYVELRCDPISGHTALYWYRQSLGQGPEFLIYFQGTGAADDSGLPNDRFFAVRPEGSVSTLKIQRTERGDSAVYLCASSLQPVGSFTDTQYFGPGTRLTVL.

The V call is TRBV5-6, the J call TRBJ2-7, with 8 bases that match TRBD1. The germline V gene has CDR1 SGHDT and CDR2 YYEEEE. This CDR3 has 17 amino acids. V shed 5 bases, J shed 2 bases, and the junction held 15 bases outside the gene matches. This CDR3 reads CASREKRWGQVTYEQYF. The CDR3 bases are TGTGCCAGCAGGGAGAAGCGGTGGGGACAGGTGACCTACGAGCAGTACTTC.

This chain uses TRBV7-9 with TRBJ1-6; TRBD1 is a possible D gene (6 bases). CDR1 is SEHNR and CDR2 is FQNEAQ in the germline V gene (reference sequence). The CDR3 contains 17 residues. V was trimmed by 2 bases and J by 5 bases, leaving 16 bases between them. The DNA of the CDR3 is TGTGCCAGCAGCTTAACTACAGGGAGTCGGAATAATTCACCCCTCCACTTT. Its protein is CASSLTTGSRNNSPLHF. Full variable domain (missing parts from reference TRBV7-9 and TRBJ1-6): DTGVSQNPRHKITKRGQNVTFRCDPISEHNRLYWYRQTLGQGPEFLTYFQNEAQLEKSRLLSDRFSAERPKGSFSTLEIQRTEQGDSAMYLCASSLTTGSRNNSPLHFGNGTRLTVT.

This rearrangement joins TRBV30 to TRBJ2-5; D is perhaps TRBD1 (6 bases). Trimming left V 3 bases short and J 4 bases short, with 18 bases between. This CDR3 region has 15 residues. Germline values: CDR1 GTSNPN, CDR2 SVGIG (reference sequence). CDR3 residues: CAWSVTQGLVETQYF. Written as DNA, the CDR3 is TGTGCCTGGAGCGTAACACAGGGTCTGGTAGAGACCCAGTACTTC.

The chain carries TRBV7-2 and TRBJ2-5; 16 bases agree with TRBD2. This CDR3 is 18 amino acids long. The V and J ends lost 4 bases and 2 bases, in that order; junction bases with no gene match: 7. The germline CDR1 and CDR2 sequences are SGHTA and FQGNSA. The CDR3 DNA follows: TGTGCCAGCAGCTCTCCGGGACTAGCGGGGGGGCATCAAGAGACCCAGTACTTC. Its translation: CASSSPGLAGGHQETQYF. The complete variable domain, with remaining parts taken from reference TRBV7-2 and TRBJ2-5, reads GAGVSQSPSNKVTEKGKDVELRCDPISGHTALYWYRQSLGQGLEFLIYFQGNSAPDKSGLPSDRFSAERTGGSVSTLTIQRTQQEDSAVYLCASSSPGLAGGHQETQYFGPGTRLLVL.

CDR3 sequence reads: CASGGRGGVNTEAFF. The CDR3, as DNA: TGTGCCAGCGGAGGAAGGGGAGGGGTGAACACTGAAGCTTTCTTT. The chain uses TRBV6-1 and TRBJ1-1, with D possibly matching TRBD1 (5 bases). Trimming cost V 8 bases and J 0 bases, with 16 bases left between them. The germline CDR1 and CDR2 sequences are MNHNS and SASEGT. The CDR3 length is 15 residues.

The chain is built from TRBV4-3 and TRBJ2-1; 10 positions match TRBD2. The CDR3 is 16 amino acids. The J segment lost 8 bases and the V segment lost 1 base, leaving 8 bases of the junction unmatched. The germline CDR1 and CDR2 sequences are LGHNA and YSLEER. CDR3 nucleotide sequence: TGCGCCAGCAGCCAAGTCTCAGCGGGGGGGCTCGATGAGCAGTTCTTC. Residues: CASSQVSAGGLDEQFF.

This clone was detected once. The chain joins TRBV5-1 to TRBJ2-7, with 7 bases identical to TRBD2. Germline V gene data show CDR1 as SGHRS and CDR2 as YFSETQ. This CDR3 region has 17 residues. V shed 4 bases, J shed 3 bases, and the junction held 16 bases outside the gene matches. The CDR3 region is CASSPRPSGPASYEQYF. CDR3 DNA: TGCGCCAGCAGCCCTCGGCCTAGCGGTCCTGCCAGCTACGAGCAGTACTTC. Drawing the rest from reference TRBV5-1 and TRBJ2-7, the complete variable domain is KAGVTQTPRYLIKTRGQQVTLSCSPISGHRSVSWYQQTPGQGLQFLFEYFSETQRNKGNFPGRFSGRQFSNSRSEMNVSTLELGDSALYLCASSPRPSGPASYEQYFGPGTRLTVT.